This passage covers 21 T cell receptor beta chains from one sample sequenced in a study of CD8 T cells in ankylosing spondylitis. No antigen is known for these receptors. Study-level points and caveats: A TCR beta motif of roughly eight highly homologous variants appeared characteristic of ankylosing spondylitis blood.

TCRdb re-analysed the 5' RACE reads in MiXCR, keeping a single row per CDR3 protein. The repertoire holds some 840,000 distinct CDR3 sequences, with roughly 12% as singletons. Sequenced material: blood, either unsorted or a sorted T cell fraction (not recorded which). Receptors were obtained from a male donor with ankylosing spondylitis.

The table lists this clonotype with a few counts. V and J are TRBV4-1 and TRBJ2-2, with D perhaps matching TRBD1 (6 bases). Germline V gene lookup returns CDR1 MGHRA and CDR2 YSYEKL. V was cut by 0 bases and J by 7 bases, with 9 bases left in between. This CDR3 contains 14 residues. For the CDR3, the DNA is TGCGCCAGCAGCCAAGATTGGACAGTCGGGGAGCTGTTTTTT. This encodes CASSQDWTVGELFF.

J is TRBJ2-3 and V is TRBV12-5; 10 bases are shared with TRBD2. From germline, CDR1 is LGHNT and CDR2 FRNRAP. Unmatched junction bases numbered 9, after V lost 1 base and J lost 2 bases. The CDR3 has 18 residues. CDR3 amino acids: CASGLAPTSGLTTDTQYF. In DNA, the CDR3 is TGTGCTAGTGGTTTGGCCCCGACTAGCGGGCTTACCACAGATACGCAGTATTTT.

The J gene is TRBJ2-7, the V gene TRBV20-1; D is possibly TRBD2 (6 bases). Germline CDR1 reads DFQATT; CDR2 reads SNEGSKA (reference sequence). CDR3 length: 16 residues. The V end lost 4 bases, the J end lost 7 bases, and 26 bases lay between the germline ends. This CDR3 reads CSANAIRDSPVWEQYF. Here the CDR3 DNA reads TGCAGTGCTAACGCGATCCGGGACTCGCCTGTATGGGAGCAGTACTTC.

The genes are TRBV7-9 and TRBJ2-7; D ambiguous. The germline gives CDR1 SEHNR, CDR2 FQNEAQ (reference sequence). The CDR3 spans 12 residues. Trimming pared 1 base from V and 6 bases from J, leaving 7 bases between. The CDR3 DNA is TGTGCCAGCAGCTTAGGCTTTCGCGAGCAGTACTTC. It codes for CASSLGFREQYF.

The chain combines TRBV10-3 with TRBJ2-7; TRBD2 matches 7 bases. J gave up 0 bases and V 2 bases, and 4 bases lay outside the gene matches. The CDR3 runs 15 residues. Germline assignment: CDR1 ENHRY and CDR2 SYGVKD. The CDR3 is CAISEGLAASYEQYF. The CDR3 DNA follows: TGTGCCATCAGTGAGGGGCTAGCGGCCTCCTACGAGCAGTACTTC.

This clonotype was observed at least ten times. This chain uses TRBV6-1 with TRBJ1-4, with TRBD1 matching 8 bases. Germline-derived CDR1 and CDR2 are MNHNS and SASEGT. Trimming removed 6 bases from V and 6 bases from J; junction bases left unmatched: 12. The CDR3 extends over 16 amino acids. CDR3 bases: TGTGCCAGCAGCCCGTCCGACAGGGGAAGATATGAAAAACTGTTTTTT. Encoded protein: CASSPSDRGRYEKLFF.

The genes are TRBV15 and TRBJ2-7; 15 bases are shared with TRBD2. Germline values: CDR1 LNHNV, CDR2 YYDKDF (reference sequence). The CDR3 spans 16 residues. V lost 0 bases, J lost 7 bases, and 4 bases stayed unmatched. The CDR3 protein is CATSRDPGLAGGEQYF. CDR3 bases: TGTGCCACCAGCAGAGATCCCGGACTAGCGGGAGGGGAGCAGTACTTC. The full variable domain, completed using reference TRBV15 and TRBJ2-7, is DAMVIQNPRYQVTQFGKPVTLSCSQTLNHNVMYWYQQKSSQAPKLLFHYYDKDFNNEADTPDNFQSRRPNTSFCFLDIRSPGLGDTAMYLCATSRDPGLAGGEQYFGPGTRLTVT.

This clonotype was found a few times. The V gene is TRBV28, the J gene TRBJ1-5; weak D call: TRBD1 (6 bases). V was pared by 0 bases and J by 6 bases, with 18 bases between. This CDR3 region has 17 residues. CDR1 and CDR2 (germline): MDHEN, SYDVKM. The DNA for the CDR3 is TGTGCCAGCAGTTTATGGGGTCGTGGGGGGCGCGGTCAGCCCCAGCATTTT. This codes for CASSLWGRGGRGQPQHF. The full variable domain, completed using reference TRBV28 and TRBJ1-5, is DVKVTQSSRYLVKRTGEKVFLECVQDMDHENMFWYRQDPGLGLRLIYFSYDVKMKEKGDIPEGYSVSREKKERFSLILESASTNQTSMYLCASSLWGRGGRGQPQHFGDGTRLSIL.

This clonotype turned up a few times. This chain uses TRBV7-2 with TRBJ2-7; 10 bases match TRBD1. The junction had 5 bases not matched to a gene; V was cut back by 3 bases and J by 6 bases. This CDR3 region has 14 residues. Germline V lookup: CDR1 SGHTA, CDR2 FQGNSA. The CDR3 loop reads CASSFDRGRSEQYF. CDR3 bases: TGTGCCAGCAGCTTCGACAGGGGGCGATCCGAGCAGTACTTC. The variable domain in full, completed from reference TRBV7-2 and TRBJ2-7, reads GAGVSQSPSNKVTEKGKDVELRCDPISGHTALYWYRQSLGQGLEFLIYFQGNSAPDKSGLPSDRFSAERTGGSVSTLTIQRTQQEDSAVYLCASSFDRGRSEQYFGPGTRLTVT.

This clonotype was seen only a few times. This chain links TRBV6-1 with TRBJ1-2; D is perhaps TRBD1 (5 bases). Trimming cost V 2 bases and J 8 bases, with 15 bases left between them. Germline loops: CDR1 MNHNS, CDR2 SASEGT. The CDR3 is 14 residues long. The CDR3 DNA is TGTGCCAGCAGTGAATGGGGACTACGGAAAGGCTACACCTTC. Its protein product is CASSEWGLRKGYTF.

This sequence joins TRBV6-2 or TRBV6-3 and TRBJ2-7, with D unclear. The CDR3 contains 14 residues. The germline V gene encodes CDR1 MNHEY and CDR2 SVGEGT. Trimming shortened V by 5 bases and J by 4 bases, and 15 bases separated the two germline ends. The CDR3: CASSRSGTNYEQYF. The CDR3 DNA is TGTGCCAGCAGTAGATCAGGTACCAATTACGAGCAGTACTTC.

The V gene is TRBV7-9, the J gene TRBJ1-2; no clear D. This CDR3 has 16 residues. V shed 5 bases and J shed 0 bases, with 16 bases lying between them. Germline V gene lookup returns CDR1 SEHNR and CDR2 FQNEAQ (reference sequence). As DNA, the CDR3 is TGTGCCAGCAGCCGCAGTCGATATTTAGCTAACTATGGCTACACCTTC. Amino acid sequence: CASSRSRYLANYGYTF.

This chain connects TRBV20-1 to TRBJ2-7; 14 positions match TRBD2. This CDR3 has 14 amino acids. CDR1 and CDR2 (germline): DFQATT, SNEGSKA (reference sequence). Unmatched junction bases numbered 5, after V lost 4 bases and J lost 6 bases. The CDR3 region is CSAKGLAGVGEQYF. The DNA of the CDR3 is TGCAGTGCTAAGGGACTAGCGGGAGTGGGCGAGCAGTACTTC.

The rearrangement uses TRBV27 and TRBJ1-1; D may be TRBD1 (6 bases). This CDR3 comprises 13 residues. Germline V gene sequence: CDR1 MNHEY, CDR2 SMNVEV (reference sequence). Deletions cut 4 bases from V and 9 bases from J, with 15 bases between. The CDR3 loop is CASSSHAGQKAFF. The CDR3 nucleotides are TGTGCCAGCAGTTCACACGCTGGACAGAAAGCTTTCTTT.

The chain carries TRBV6-2 or TRBV6-3 and TRBJ2-2, with TRBD2 matching 9 bases. The CDR3 length is 17 residues. Looked up from germline, CDR1 is MNHEY and CDR2 is SVGEGT. V gave up 6 bases and J gave up 1 base; unmatched junction bases: 9. CDR3 sequence: CASSTLRLAENTGELFF. For the CDR3, the DNA is TGTGCCAGCAGCACCTTAAGACTAGCGGAGAACACCGGGGAGCTGTTTTTT.

This clonotype was seen more than once but under ten times. This CDR3 is CASSFGTGGSDTQYF. CDR3 bases: TGCGCCAGCAGCTTCGGGACAGGGGGCTCAGATACGCAGTATTTT. The J gene is TRBJ2-3, the V gene TRBV5-1, with 12 bases matching TRBD1. CDR1 and CDR2 (germline): SGHRS, YFSETQ. This CDR3 spans 15 amino acids. Unmatched junction bases numbered 2, after V lost 2 bases and J lost 4 bases.

The chain joins TRBV20-1 to TRBJ2-7; the match to TRBD1 covers 7 bases. CDR1 is DFQATT and CDR2 is SNEGSKA in the germline V gene (reference sequence). The V gene end was trimmed by 7 bases and the J gene end by 2 bases; junction bases not matched to a gene: 8. The CDR3 sequence is 13 residues long. CDR3: CSGTGTDAYEQYF. In DNA form, the CDR3 reads TGCAGTGGTACCGGGACAGACGCCTACGAGCAGTACTTC.

This clonotype was counted many times. The rearrangement uses TRBV16 and TRBJ1-5, with TRBD1 identical over 8 bases. The V and J ends lost 4 bases and 0 bases, in that order; junction bases with no gene match: 5. Germline CDR1 reads KGHSY; CDR2 reads FQNENV. The length of the CDR3 is 16 residues. The CDR3 region is CASSPRTGSSNQPQHF. The CDR3 coding sequence is TGTGCCAGCAGCCCTAGGACAGGGAGTAGCAATCAGCCCCAGCATTTT.

The chain combines TRBV7-6 with TRBJ2-1, with 7 bases aligning to TRBD1. CDR3 length equals 15 residues. Germline trimming cut 2 bases from V and 5 bases from J; bases unmatched to any gene: 6. The V gene's germline CDR1 is SGHVS and CDR2 FNYEAQ. CDR3: CASSLSRGQDNEQFF. Written as DNA, the CDR3 is TGTGCCAGCAGCTTAAGTAGGGGGCAGGACAATGAGCAGTTCTTC.

There are many counts of this clonotype. This chain uses TRBV28 with TRBJ1-2; D is undetermined. V was clipped by 6 bases and J by 14 bases, with 19 bases between them. The germline V gene encodes CDR1 MDHEN and CDR2 SYDVKM. CDR3 length: 12 amino acids. Here the CDR3 reads CASRPSGGPGTF. Written as DNA, the CDR3 is TGTGCCAGCAGACCCTCCGGCGGGCCGGGTACCTTC.

The chain has TRBV25-1 and TRBJ1-4; TRBD1 matches at 7 bases. V lost 4 bases, J lost 3 bases, and 5 bases stayed unmatched. This CDR3 has 15 residues. Germline CDR1 is MGHDK and CDR2 is SYGVNS. Written as DNA, the CDR3 is TGTGCCAGCAGTGTCCGGGGACAGCCTAATGAAAAACTGTTTTTT. It translates to CASSVRGQPNEKLFF. The full variable domain, rest sourced from reference TRBV25-1 and TRBJ1-4, is EADIYQTPRYLVIGTGKKITLECSQTMGHDKMYWYQQDPGMELHLIHYSYGVNSTEKGDLSSESTVSRIRTEHFPLTLESARPSHTSQYLCASSVRGQPNEKLFFGSGTQLSVL.